This T cell receptor (beta chain) originates from a study of blood T cell repertoires in COVID-19 (dated by TCRdb to between 2020 and 2021). Some background on the complete study: The collaborator samples originated in the United States, Italy and Spain and spanned the acute and convalescent phases of COVID-19. A freely available public database, intended as a resource for researchers studying the immune response to SARS-CoV-2, is where the repertoires were released. Samples came from the ongoing ImmuneRACE study (first 160 participants) plus 1,254 subjects from 6 global collaborators. Subjects who had been exposed to COVID-19, were actively infected with it, or had recovered from it provided the deeply sampled blood TCRbeta repertoires that made up the dataset. The material from the prospective study consisted of cDNA or gDNA derived from T cells, B-cell-depleted T cells, or PBMCs. Where available, HLA class I and class II types were obtained from metadata supplied by the sample provider rather than from assay-based typing. A de-identified subject ID, COVID-19 status, age in years and sex were almost always included in the sample metadata.

The study at large found these results: Clinical and demographic metadata were provided uncurated, with the amount varying by source and participant.

The immunoSEQ Assay, a bias-controlled multiplex PCR, was used to amplify TCRbeta CDR3 regions from genomic DNA. In the paper's pipeline: Within the assay, amplification of reference gene primers was used to estimate how many nucleated cells each sample contained. To quantify the absolute abundance of each unique TCRbeta CDR3 rearrangement, sequence reads were collapsed and filtered. For each sample, productive Simpson clonality was calculated by taking the square root of Simpson's diversity index across productive rearrangements. TCRdb carries this immuneACCESS record with in-frame sequences only. Its versions omit some clonotypes, under half of them owing to an unresolved V gene in the studies checked, with the rest unexplained. The V and J calls and clone size are taken from that table; D and trimming were inferred from the DNA. The sample table contains some 150,000 clones; only one count was recorded for around 80% of them. Under 0.75% of the sample is in the top ten clones.

The germline V gene (reference sequence) supplies CDR1 LGHDT and CDR2 YNNKEL. V is pruned by 1 base and J by 12 bases, leaving 5 bases of the junction without a gene match. From the cysteine through the phenylalanine, the CDR3 covers 13 amino acids. Only CDR3 DNA remains: 39 bases, in frame from the first base. Whole blood was collected in K2EDTA tubes by collaborating institutions according to the institutions' own protocols. For TCRbeta analysis, collaborators shipped samples in one of three forms: frozen whole blood, isolated PBMCs, or DNA extracted from either of those sample types. Concerning this clone: The antigen this receptor binds is unknown. The input lacks base qualities; no much larger clone sits a single base away.

Sequencing input: peripheral blood. The V gene is TRBV3-1 (or the pseudogene TRBV3-2) and the J gene is TRBJ1-2; 10 junctional bases match TRBD1. This sequence originates from a man between 60 and 70 years old with acute or convalescent COVID-19. This receptor has the CDR3 CASSQGQGALNTF. The bases are TGTGCCAGCAGCCAAGGACAGGGGGCCTTAAACACCTTC.